Below, 29 T cell receptor beta chains from the same sample are listed, as sequenced in a study of T cells in Graves' hyperthyroidism and ophthalmopathy (dated by TCRdb to between 2017 and 2020). Library generation was performed with multiplex PCR. This sample was sequenced with an Illumina HiSeq 2000. The TCR beta CDR3 regions were amplified from the RNA transcripts. For the first round of RT-PCR on the TCR CDR3, the HTBI primer set was used together with the Qiagen OneStep RT-PCR kit. Clones were called with MiXCR by TCRdb after fastp trimmed the public reads at Q25, and only in-frame beta chains were retained. Merged by CDR3 protein, the rows form single entries marked with the most common genes and DNA. Here the sample has about 210,000 distinct CDR3 sequences; roughly 15% occur a single time. The ten largest clones represent roughly 53% of the sample. The sample consisted of blood. The receptors stem from a man over 45 with Graves' hyperthyroidism.

In this sample, this clonotype turned up many times. This chain's CDR3 is CASSLWSSERYNEQFF. The CDR3 coding sequence is TGTGCCAGCAGTTTATGGTCTAGCGAGCGTTACAATGAGCAGTTCTTC. The chain employs TRBV28 and TRBJ2-1; perhaps TRBD2 as D (6 bases). From germline, CDR1 is MDHEN and CDR2 SYDVKM. V was trimmed by 0 bases and J by 4 bases, leaving 13 bases between them. CDR3 length equals 16 residues. Combining the CDR3 with reference TRBV28 and TRBJ2-1 gives the whole variable domain DVKVTQSSRYLVKRTGEKVFLECVQDMDHENMFWYRQDPGLGLRLIYFSYDVKMKEKGDIPEGYSVSREKKERFSLILESASTNQTSMYLCASSLWSSERYNEQFFGPGTRLTVL.

This clonotype has more than one count but fewer than ten. The gene calls are TRBV4-1 and TRBJ2-1; D gene unclear. The CDR3 runs to 15 residues. V was pared by 0 bases and J by 5 bases, with 11 bases between. Germline CDR1 MGHRA, CDR2 YSYEKL. As DNA, the CDR3 is TGCGCCAGCAGCCAAGAAACACAGCCGAACAATGAGCAGTTCTTC. Translating it yields CASSQETQPNNEQFF.

This clonotype was counted ten times or more. The chain uses TRBV11-2 and TRBJ2-5; TRBD2 agrees at 16 bases. V trimming: 5 bases; J trimming: 7 bases; junction bases outside the gene matches: 4. CDR3 length: 15 residues. Germline CDR1 is SGHAT and CDR2 is FQNNGV. This CDR3 reads CASSPGLAGGRTQYF. The CDR3 DNA reads TGTGCCAGCAGCCCGGGACTAGCGGGAGGGCGGACCCAGTACTTC.

Points on this clonotype: It may be a read error: a sequence one base away is much more abundant. This chain joins TRBV7-2 and TRBJ1-6, with 8 bases aligning to TRBD1. CDR3 size: 16 residues. The ends lost 5 bases at V and 11 bases at J; junction bases unmatched: 14. In germline, CDR1 is SGHTA, CDR2 FQGNSA. The chain's CDR3 is CASSPRTGWFLTPLHF. CDR3 nucleotide sequence: TGTGCCAGCAGCCCCAGGACAGGGTGGTTTCTTACACCCCTCCACTTT.

This clonotype was observed a few times. The chain is built from TRBV6-1 and TRBJ2-7; possibly TRBD1 for D (8 bases). Per the germline V gene, CDR1 is MNHNS and CDR2 is SASEGT. The CDR3 extends over 14 amino acids. V was cut by 3 bases and J by 5 bases, with 14 bases left in between. CDR3 amino acids: CASSDDRGGDEQYF. The CDR3, as DNA: TGTGCCAGCAGTGATGACAGGGGAGGGGACGAGCAGTACTTC.

This clonotype was recorded a few times. The rearrangement uses TRBV3-1 and TRBJ2-3, with D maybe TRBD1 (5 bases). CDR1 and CDR2 (germline): LGHDT, YNNKEL (reference sequence). Trimming removed 0 bases from V and 0 bases from J, with 10 bases in between. The CDR3 runs 16 residues. The CDR3 DNA reads TGTGCCAGCAGCCAAGATATTGACAGCAGCACAGATACGCAGTATTTT. This gives the protein CASSQDIDSSTDTQYF.

This clonotype was detected many times. This chain uses TRBV5-4 with TRBJ2-7; D is ambiguous. The CDR3 loop spans 12 amino acids. The V end lost 3 bases, the J end lost 3 bases, and 7 bases lay between the germline ends. Germline CDR1 and CDR2: SGHNT and YYREEE (reference sequence). The CDR3 is CASSYVGYEQYF. The CDR3, as DNA: TGTGCCAGCAGCTACGTCGGCTACGAGCAGTACTTC. Filled out from reference TRBV5-4 and TRBJ2-7, the complete variable domain reads ETGVTQSPTHLIKTRGQQVTLRCSSQSGHNTVSWYQQALGQGPQFIFQYYREEENGRGNFPPRFSGLQFPNYSSELNVNALELDDSALYLCASSYVGYEQYFGPGTRLTVT.

This clonotype was counted at least ten times. The V gene is TRBV6-2 or TRBV6-3, the J gene TRBJ2-2; possible D gene TRBD1, 5 bases. V was clipped by 5 bases and J by 1 base, with 11 bases between them. This CDR3 contains 15 residues. Germline values: CDR1 MNHEY, CDR2 SVGEGT. CDR3 nucleotides: TGTGCCAGCAGTCCAACAGGAGAGAACACCGGGGAGCTGTTTTTT. Translation gives CASSPTGENTGELFF.

About this clonotype itself: This may stem from a read error, because a much larger clone lies one nucleotide away. This rearrangement joins TRBV2 to TRBJ2-2; maybe TRBD2 (6 bases). Trimming stripped 2 bases from V and 4 bases from J, with 11 bases between. CDR1 is SNHLY, CDR2 FYNNEI, per germline. The CDR3 runs to 15 residues. The CDR3 here is CASSESRGVTGELFF. CDR3 in DNA: TGTGCCAGCAGTGAATCCCGCGGGGTCACCGGGGAGCTGTTTTTT.

Ten or more counts support this clonotype. The junction differs from germline at one of its ends, possibly a read error. The chain joins TRBV3-1 to TRBJ2-3; no definite D call. The germline gives CDR1 LGHDT, CDR2 YNNKEL (reference sequence). The CDR3 is 13 residues long. CDR3 nucleotide sequence: TGTGCCAGCAGCCAAGAATTAACAGTTACGCAGTATTTT. Translation: CASSQELTVTQYF.

This sequence joins TRBV29-1 and TRBJ1-2; D unresolved. Germline V lookup: CDR1 SQVTM, CDR2 ANQGSEA. Trimming left V 0 bases short and J 4 bases short, with 9 bases between. There are 13 residues in the CDR3. This CDR3 is CSVEDGQSYGYTF. CDR3 in DNA: TGCAGCGTTGAAGATGGTCAGAGCTATGGCTACACCTTC.

This clonotype has ten or more counts. The chain recombines TRBV2 with TRBJ2-7; TRBD2 is a possible D gene (6 bases). The CDR3 sequence is 13 residues long. CDR1 and CDR2 (germline): SNHLY, FYNNEI. Trimming shortened V by 7 bases and J by 3 bases, and 13 bases separated the two germline ends. In DNA, the CDR3 is TGTGCCAGCACCAGGGACTCGAACTACGAGCAGTACTTC. It yields the protein CASTRDSNYEQYF.

This clonotype was observed a few times. The chain joins TRBV10-3 to TRBJ2-1, with unresolved D. The germline gives CDR1 ENHRY, CDR2 SYGVKD. V lost 0 bases and J 2 bases, leaving 11 bases between the germline ends. This CDR3 region has 16 residues. The CDR3 region is CAISESLSIAYNEQFF. The CDR3 nucleotides are TGTGCCATCAGTGAGTCGTTGAGTATCGCCTACAATGAGCAGTTCTTC.

This clonotype showed up many times. The V and J genes are TRBV20-1 and TRBJ1-2; D might be TRBD1 (5 bases). Germline values: CDR1 DFQATT, CDR2 SNEGSKA (reference sequence). V was pared by 0 bases and J by 8 bases, with 19 bases between. The CDR3 contains 15 residues. The DNA for the CDR3 is TGCAGTGCTAGAGAAGGTGGGGGAAAAGGCGGGGGCTACACCTTC. Translating gives CSAREGGGKGGGYTF.

This clonotype was found a few times. The chain employs TRBV6-1 and TRBJ2-1, with 10 bases aligning to TRBD2. Germline V gives CDR1 MNHNS, CDR2 SASEGT. Trimming at V came to 2 bases and at J to 4 bases, leaving 17 bases not matched to a gene. This CDR3 region has 20 residues. The CDR3 DNA reads TGTGCCAGCAGTGAACTCCGTTGGCTAGCGGGAGAGGGTCCTTACAATGAGCAGTTCTTC. Its protein product is CASSELRWLAGEGPYNEQFF.

This clonotype was detected ten times or more. The chain has TRBV5-1 and TRBJ2-2, with D perhaps matching TRBD2 (6 bases). V lost 1 base, J lost 7 bases, and 14 bases lay in between. The CDR3 length is 15 residues. Germline CDR1 SGHRS, CDR2 YFSETQ. The CDR3 sequence is CASSLRQGSGGELFF. DNA for the CDR3: TGCGCCAGCAGCTTGCGCCAGGGTAGCGGCGGGGAGCTGTTTTTT.

This clonotype has a handful of counts. The chain recombines TRBV29-1 with TRBJ2-5; D may be TRBD2 (6 bases). Looked up from germline, CDR1 is SQVTM and CDR2 is ANQGSEA. The CDR3 runs to 11 residues. V shed 8 bases and J shed 1 base, with 8 bases lying between them. CDR3 loop: CSTSLQETQYF. As DNA, the CDR3 is TGCAGCACTAGCCTCCAAGAGACCCAGTACTTC.

This clonotype was seen a few times. The genes are TRBV7-9 and TRBJ1-5; D possibly corresponds to TRBD1 (6 bases). Trimming left V 1 base short and J 4 bases short, with 14 bases between. The CDR3 consists of 16 residues. Germline V gene lookup returns CDR1 SEHNR and CDR2 FQNEAQ (reference sequence). The CDR3 DNA reads as TGTGCCAGCAGCTTAGGGACGGGGGCTTCTAATCAGCCCCAGCATTTT. This codes for CASSLGTGASNQPQHF.

The table lists this clonotype with many counts. The chain uses TRBV2 and TRBJ2-1, with 9 bases aligning to TRBD1. The CDR3 is 13 amino acids. The junction had 5 bases not matched to a gene; V was cut back by 4 bases and J by 10 bases. CDR1 is SNHLY, CDR2 FYNNEI, per germline. CDR3 sequence reads: CASSVDRGGEQFF. CDR3 in DNA: TGTGCCAGCAGTGTAGACAGGGGGGGCGAGCAGTTCTTC.

This clonotype appeared many times. The rearrangement uses TRBV28 and TRBJ1-1; no reliable D call. Germline V gives CDR1 MDHEN, CDR2 SYDVKM. Deletions cut 2 bases from V and 8 bases from J, with 15 bases between. The CDR3 has 14 amino acids. CDR3 nucleotides: TGTGCCAGCAGTTTAGGGCAGTTAGTAGACGAAGCTTTCTTT. Translation gives CASSLGQLVDEAFF.

This clonotype was found many times. The rearrangement uses TRBV5-1 and TRBJ2-7; D not resolved. The V gene lost 3 bases and the J gene lost 4 bases, with 11 bases spanning the gap. CDR3 length: 13 amino acids. The V gene's germline CDR1 is SGHRS and CDR2 YFSETQ. The CDR3 region has the DNA TGCGCCAGCAGCTCCCCTGGAGTTTACGAGCAGTACTTC. Residues: CASSSPGVYEQYF.

There are many counts of this clonotype. The J gene is TRBJ2-7, the V gene TRBV19, with 8 bases that match TRBD1. This CDR3 region has 15 residues. V trimming: 7 bases; J trimming: 2 bases; junction bases outside the gene matches: 10. Germline values: CDR1 LNHDA, CDR2 SQIVND (reference sequence). This CDR3 is CASTSRGQGAYEQYF. CDR3 DNA: TGTGCCAGTACCTCACGAGGACAGGGCGCCTACGAGCAGTACTTC.

There are many counts of this clonotype. The CDR3 sequence is CASSLVVGEAGTQYF. In DNA form, the CDR3 reads TGTGCCAGCAGCTTAGTAGTCGGAGAGGCGGGGACCCAGTACTTC. The chain combines TRBV7-2 with TRBJ2-5; tentative D call: TRBD2 (5 bases). The CDR3 is 15 residues long. V lost 1 base and J 7 bases, leaving 16 bases between the germline ends. The germline gives CDR1 SGHTA, CDR2 FQGNSA.

The chain combines TRBV2 with TRBJ2-7, with D perhaps given as TRBD1 or TRBD2 (5 bases each). V was pared by 7 bases and J by 2 bases, with 9 bases between. This CDR3 has 12 amino acids. CDR1 SNHLY and CDR2 FYNNEI come from the germline V gene. Here the CDR3 reads CASTGATYEQYF. CDR3 bases: TGTGCCAGCACCGGGGCCACCTACGAGCAGTACTTC. Filled out from reference TRBV2 and TRBJ2-7, the complete variable domain reads EPEVTQTPSHQVTQMGQEVILRCVPISNHLYFYWYRQILGQKVEFLVSFYNNEISEKSEIFDDQFSVERPDGSNFTLKIRSTKLEDSAMYFCASTGATYEQYFGPGTRLTVT.

This clonotype has at least ten counts. CDR3 DNA: TGTGCCAGCAGCCAAGTTTTTAGCGGGACAGATACGCAGTATTTT. As protein: CASSQVFSGTDTQYF. The chain uses TRBV3-1 and TRBJ2-3, with 7 bases matching TRBD2. Unmatched junction bases numbered 4, after V lost 1 base and J lost 3 bases. Germline V gene lookup returns CDR1 LGHDT and CDR2 YNNKEL (reference sequence). CDR3 size: 15 residues.

This clonotype was seen ten or more times. The gene calls are TRBV18 and TRBJ2-5, with 7 bases matching TRBD1. With V trimmed by 3 bases and J by 5 bases, 3 bases remained unmatched. The CDR3 has 13 residues. CDR1 KGHSH and CDR2 LQKENI come from the germline V gene. The CDR3 nucleotides read TGTGCCAGCTCACCGGGACAGCGGGAGACCCAGTACTTC. This gives the protein CASSPGQRETQYF.

At least ten counts were recorded for this clonotype. This rearrangement joins TRBV2 to TRBJ2-3; D gene unclear. Trimming took 7 bases from V and 4 from J, leaving 9 bases between them. The germline V gene encodes CDR1 SNHLY and CDR2 FYNNEI. The CDR3 length is 12 residues. The DNA for the CDR3 is TGTGCCAGCAACTGGCCGGCAGATACGCAGTATTTT. Its protein product is CASNWPADTQYF.

This clonotype was counted at least ten times. This rearrangement joins TRBV10-3 to TRBJ1-1, with TRBD1 identical over 8 bases. CDR1 is ENHRY, CDR2 SYGVKD, per germline. V lost 7 bases to trimming and J lost 4 bases; unmatched junction nucleotides: 5. The CDR3 spans 13 residues. CDR3 sequence (DNA): TGTGCCATCACCGGACAGGGAAGCACTGAAGCTTTCTTT. The encoded protein is CAITGQGSTEAFF.

This clonotype was seen more than once but under ten times. V gene TRBV5-4 combines with J gene TRBJ2-1, with 9 bases identical to TRBD1. V trimming: 4 bases; J trimming: 7 bases; junction bases outside the gene matches: 6. CDR1 and CDR2 (germline): SGHNT, YYREEE (reference sequence). The CDR3 contains 14 residues. The CDR3 spells CASSRDRVLNEQFF. The DNA for the CDR3 is TGTGCCAGCAGCCGGGACAGGGTTCTAAATGAGCAGTTCTTC.